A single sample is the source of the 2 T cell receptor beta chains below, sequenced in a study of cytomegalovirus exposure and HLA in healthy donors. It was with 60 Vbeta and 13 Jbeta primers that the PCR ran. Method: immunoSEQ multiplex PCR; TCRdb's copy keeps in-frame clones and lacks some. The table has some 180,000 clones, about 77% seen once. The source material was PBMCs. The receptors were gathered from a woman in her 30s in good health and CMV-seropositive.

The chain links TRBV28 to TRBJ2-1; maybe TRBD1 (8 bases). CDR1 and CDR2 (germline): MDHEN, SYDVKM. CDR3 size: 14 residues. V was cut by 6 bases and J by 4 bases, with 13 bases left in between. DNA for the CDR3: TGTGCCAGCAGCTACAGGGGGGGGTACAATGAGCAGTTCTTC. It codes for CASSYRGGYNEQFF.

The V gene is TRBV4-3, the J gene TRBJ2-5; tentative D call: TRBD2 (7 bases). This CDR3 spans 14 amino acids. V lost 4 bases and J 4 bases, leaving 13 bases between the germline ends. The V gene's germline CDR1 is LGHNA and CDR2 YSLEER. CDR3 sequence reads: CASSLGEGGETQYF. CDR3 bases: TGCGCCAGCAGCCTGGGGGAGGGGGGAGAGACCCAGTACTTC.